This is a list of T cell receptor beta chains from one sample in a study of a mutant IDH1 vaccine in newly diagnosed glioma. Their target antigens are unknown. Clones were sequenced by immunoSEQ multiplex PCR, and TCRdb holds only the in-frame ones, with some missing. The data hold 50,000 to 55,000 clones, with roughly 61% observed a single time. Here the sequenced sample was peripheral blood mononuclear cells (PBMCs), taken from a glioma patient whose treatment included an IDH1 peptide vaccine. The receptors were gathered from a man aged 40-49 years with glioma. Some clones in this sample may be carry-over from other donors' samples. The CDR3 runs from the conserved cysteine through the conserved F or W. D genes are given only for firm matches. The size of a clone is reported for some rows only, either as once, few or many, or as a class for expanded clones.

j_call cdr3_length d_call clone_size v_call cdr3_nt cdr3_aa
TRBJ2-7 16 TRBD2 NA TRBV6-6 TGTGCCAGCAGTTACTCCCCTAGCGGGGAGCTTTCCGAGCAGTACTTC CASSYSPSGELSEQYF
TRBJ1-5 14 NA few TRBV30 TGTGCCTGGAGTACAGGGAATAGCAATCAGCCCCAGCATTTT CAWSTGNSNQPQHF
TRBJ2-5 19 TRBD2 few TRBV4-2 TGTGCCAGCAGCCAAGATCTTCTAGCGGGGGGGCCGAGGCAAGAGACCCAGTACTTC CASSQDLLAGGPRQETQYF
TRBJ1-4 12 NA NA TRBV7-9 TGTGCCAGCAGCGGCCAAGGAGAAAAACTGTTTTTT CASSGQGEKLFF
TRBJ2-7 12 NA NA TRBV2 TGTGCCACGTCGAAAGCCGCCTACGAGCAGTACTTC CATSKAAYEQYF
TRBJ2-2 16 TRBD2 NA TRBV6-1 TGCGCCAGCAGTGACCTCGGCGGGGGAAACACCGGGGAGCTGTTTTTT CASSDLGGGNTGELFF
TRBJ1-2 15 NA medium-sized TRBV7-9 TGTGCCAGCACCCGTGAGGGGGGGCTCGCCTATGGCTACACCTTC CASTREGGLAYGYTF
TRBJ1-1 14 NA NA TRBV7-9 TGTGCCAGCAGCCCGAATATTCAGAACACTGAAGCTTTCTTT CASSPNIQNTEAFF
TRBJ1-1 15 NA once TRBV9 TGTGCCAGCAGCGAGCATATTACAGCAAACACTGAAGCTTTCTTT CASSEHITANTEAFF
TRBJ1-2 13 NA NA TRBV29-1 TGCAGCGTTGAAGAGGGGGCGTCCTATGGCTACACCTTC CSVEEGASYGYTF
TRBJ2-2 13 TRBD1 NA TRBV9 TGTGCCAGCAGCCCGGGACAGACCGGGGAGCTGTTTTTT CASSPGQTGELFF
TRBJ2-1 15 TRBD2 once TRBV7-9 TGTGCCAGCAGTCAACTAGCGGGGAACTACAATGAGCAGTTCTTC CASSQLAGNYNEQFF
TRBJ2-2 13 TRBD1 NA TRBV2 TGTGCCGGAGACAGGGCGAACACCGGGGAGCTGTTTTTT CAGDRANTGELFF
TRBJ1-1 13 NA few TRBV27 TGTGCCAGCAGTTGGGCGAGGAACACTGAAGCTTTCTTT CASSWARNTEAFF
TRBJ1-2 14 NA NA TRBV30 TGTGCCTGGAGGGTCGCCGGGACGTCGGGAGGCTACACCTTC CAWRVAGTSGGYTF
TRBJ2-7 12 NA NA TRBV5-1 TGCGCCAGCAGCTTGGACGTGCGCGAGCAGTACTTC CASSLDVREQYF
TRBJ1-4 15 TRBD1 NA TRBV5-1 TGCGCCAGCAGCCCTAAAATGGACAGGAATGAAAAACTGTTTTTT CASSPKMDRNEKLFF
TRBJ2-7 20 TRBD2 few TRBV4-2 TGTGCCAGCAGCCAAGAAAGGCCCACACCGGGACTAGCGGGAATTTACGAGCAGTACTTC CASSQERPTPGLAGIYEQYF
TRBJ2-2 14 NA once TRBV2 TGTGCCAGCAGTGGCCAGATGGGCACCGGGGAGCTGTTTTTT CASSGQMGTGELFF
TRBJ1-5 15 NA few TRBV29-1 TGCAGCGTTGAAGTCGGAGTGAATAGCAATCAGCCCCAGCATTTT CSVEVGVNSNQPQHF
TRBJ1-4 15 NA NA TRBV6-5 TGTGCCAGCAGTTCGCGTCCAGGGGAGAAAGAAAAACTGTTTTTT CASSSRPGEKEKLFF
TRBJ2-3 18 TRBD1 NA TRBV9 TGTGCCAGCAGCGTAGAGGGCGTCGGGACAGGGACCCGAGATACGCAGTATTTT CASSVEGVGTGTRDTQYF
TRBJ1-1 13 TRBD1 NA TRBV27 TGTGCCAGCAGTTTAGACAGGGGGCGGGCGGCTTTCTTT CASSLDRGRAAFF
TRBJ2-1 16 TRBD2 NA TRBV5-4 TGTGCCAGCAGCTTTCCCCTAGCGGGGGCTTACAATGAGCAGTTCTTC CASSFPLAGAYNEQFF
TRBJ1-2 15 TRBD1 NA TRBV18 TGTGCCAGCTCAGGCACCGGGACAGGAGCCTATGGCTACACCTTC CASSGTGTGAYGYTF
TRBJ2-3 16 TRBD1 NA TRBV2 TGTGCCAGCCACCGAGGGAGGGACAGGGGAACAGATACGCAGTATTTT CASHRGRDRGTDTQYF
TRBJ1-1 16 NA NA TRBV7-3 TGTGCCAGCAGCCGGACGGGGGGCAAAGGGAACACTGAAGCTTTCTTT CASSRTGGKGNTEAFF
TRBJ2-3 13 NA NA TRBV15 TGTGCCACCAGCAGATCGGACACCCAGTCGCAGTATTTT CATSRSDTQSQYF
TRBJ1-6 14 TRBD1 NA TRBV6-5 TGTGCCAGCACCCGACAGGGTGCAAATTCACCCCTCCACTTT CASTRQGANSPLHF
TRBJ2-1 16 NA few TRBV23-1 TGCGCCAGCAGTCAATTCGAAACAGGGCTTAACAATGAGCAGTTCTTC CASSQFETGLNNEQFF
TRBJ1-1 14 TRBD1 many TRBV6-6 TGTGCCAGCAGGCTCGCAGGGGGCGACACTGAAGCTTTCTTT CASRLAGGDTEAFF
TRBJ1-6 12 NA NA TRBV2 TGTGCCAGCAGTGAGGATAATTCACCCCTCCACTTT CASSEDNSPLHF
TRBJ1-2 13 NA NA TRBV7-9 TGTGCCAGCAGCCGCATAACAGGATATGGCTACACCTTC CASSRITGYGYTF
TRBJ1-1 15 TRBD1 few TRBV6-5 TGTGCCAGCAGTTCAACTAGGGGGCGGAACACTGAAGCTTTCTTT CASSSTRGRNTEAFF
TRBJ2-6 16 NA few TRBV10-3 TGTGCCATCAGCGGGACCGAGCTCTCTGGGGCCAACGTCCTGACTTTC CAISGTELSGANVLTF
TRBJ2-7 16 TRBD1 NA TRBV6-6 TGTGCCAGCAGTCCCGGGACAGGGGGCATTGCCTACGAGCAGTACTTC CASSPGTGGIAYEQYF
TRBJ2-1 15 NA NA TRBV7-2 TGTGCCAGCAGCCCCGGGAGAGCCTACGACAATGAGCAGTTCTTC CASSPGRAYDNEQFF
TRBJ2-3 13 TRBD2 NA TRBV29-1 TGCAGCGTTGTTCTTGCGGGGGTTAATACGCAGTATTTT CSVVLAGVNTQYF
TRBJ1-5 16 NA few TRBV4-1 TGCGCCAGCAGCCAGACAGACAGGTTCAGCAATCAGCCCCAGCATTTT CASSQTDRFSNQPQHF
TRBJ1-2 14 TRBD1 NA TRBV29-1 TGCAGCGCGGGAAGGACAGGGGCTAACTATGGCTACACCTTC CSAGRTGANYGYTF
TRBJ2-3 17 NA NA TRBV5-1 TGCGCCAGCAGCTTCGGTGCGGCCTCCTTTAGCACAGATACGCAGTATTTT CASSFGAASFSTDTQYF
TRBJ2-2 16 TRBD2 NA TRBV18 TGTGCCAGCTCACCCCAGGGAGGGGCAAACACCGGGGAGCTGTTTTTT CASSPQGGANTGELFF
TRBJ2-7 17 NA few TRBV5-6 TGTGCCAGCAGCGCGGACTATAAGGGTCCCCGTTCCTACGAGCAGTACTTC CASSADYKGPRSYEQYF
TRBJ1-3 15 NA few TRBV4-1 TGCGCCAGCAGCCAAGAGGGGTACTCTGGAAACACCATATATTTT CASSQEGYSGNTIYF
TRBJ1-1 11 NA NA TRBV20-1 TGCAGTGCTAGAGAGACATTTGAAGCTTTCTTT CSARETFEAFF
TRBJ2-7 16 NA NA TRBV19 TGTGCCAGTAGTATGTCGACAGGTTGGCCGTCCTACGAGCAGTACTTC CASSMSTGWPSYEQYF
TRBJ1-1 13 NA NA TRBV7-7 TGTGCCAGCAGCTCAGCACCGAACACTGAAGCTTTCTTT CASSSAPNTEAFF
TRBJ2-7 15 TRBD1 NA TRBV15 TGTGCCACCAGCAGAGTCGGACAGGGAGGCTACGAGCAGTACTTC CATSRVGQGGYEQYF
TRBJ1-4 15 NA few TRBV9 TGTGCCAGCAGCGTAGGGACGGGGACTAATGAAAAACTGTTTTTT CASSVGTGTNEKLFF
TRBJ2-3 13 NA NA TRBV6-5 TGTGCCAGCAGGGAGTTCGGCACAGATACGCAGTATTTT CASREFGTDTQYF
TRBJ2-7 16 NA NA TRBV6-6 TGTGCCAGCAGTTACTCTTATTTACAGGCTGGCTACGAGCAGTACTTC CASSYSYLQAGYEQYF
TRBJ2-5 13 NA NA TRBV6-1 TGTGCCAGCAGTGAGAGGGGCCGGGAGACCCAGTACTTC CASSERGRETQYF
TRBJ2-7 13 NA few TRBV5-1 TGCGCCAGCAGCGAACAGGATTCCTACGAGCAGTACTTC CASSEQDSYEQYF